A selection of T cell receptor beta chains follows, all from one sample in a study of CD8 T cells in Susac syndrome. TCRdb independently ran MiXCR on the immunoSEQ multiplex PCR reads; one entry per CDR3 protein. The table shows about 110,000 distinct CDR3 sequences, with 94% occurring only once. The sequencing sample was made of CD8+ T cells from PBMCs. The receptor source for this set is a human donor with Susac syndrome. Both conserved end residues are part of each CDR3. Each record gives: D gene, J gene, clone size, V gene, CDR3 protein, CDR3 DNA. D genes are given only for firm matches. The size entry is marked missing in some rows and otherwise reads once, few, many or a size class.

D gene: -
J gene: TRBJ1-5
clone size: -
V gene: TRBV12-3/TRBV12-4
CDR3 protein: CASTLNRGQPQHF
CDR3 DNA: TGTGCCAGCACCCTCAACCGGGGCCAGCCCCAGCATTTT

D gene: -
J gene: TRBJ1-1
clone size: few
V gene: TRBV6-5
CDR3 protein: CASSYSMGEAFF
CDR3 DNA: TGTGCCAGCAGTTACTCGATGGGGGAAGCTTTCTTT

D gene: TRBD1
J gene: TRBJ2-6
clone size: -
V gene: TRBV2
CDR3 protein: CASSEATGTGANVLTF
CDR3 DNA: TGTGCCAGCAGTGAGGCGACAGGGACTGGGGCCAACGTCCTGACTTTC

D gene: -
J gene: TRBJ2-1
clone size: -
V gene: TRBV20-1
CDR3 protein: CSARALTGNEQFF
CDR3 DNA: TGCAGTGCTAGAGCCTTGACTGGCAATGAGCAGTTCTTC

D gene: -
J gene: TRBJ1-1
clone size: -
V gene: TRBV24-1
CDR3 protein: CATIRGSYWKNTEAFF
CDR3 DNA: TGTGCCACCATAAGGGGCAGTTACTGGAAGAACACTGAAGCTTTCTTT

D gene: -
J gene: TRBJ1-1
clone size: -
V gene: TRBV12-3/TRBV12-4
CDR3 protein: CASSFKKVEAFF
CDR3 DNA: TGTGCCAGCAGTTTTAAGAAGGTTGAAGCTTTCTTT

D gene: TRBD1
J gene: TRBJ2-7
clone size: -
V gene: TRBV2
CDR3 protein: CASGSPGQGYEQYF
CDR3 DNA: TGTGCCAGCGGGTCACCAGGACAGGGGTACGAGCAGTACTTC

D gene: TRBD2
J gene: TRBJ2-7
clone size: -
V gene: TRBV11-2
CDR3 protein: CASSVTSGGLDEQYF
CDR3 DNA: TGTGCCAGCAGCGTTACTAGCGGGGGGTTGGACGAGCAGTACTTC

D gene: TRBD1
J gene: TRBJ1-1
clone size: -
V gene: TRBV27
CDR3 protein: CASRTGGGTEAFF
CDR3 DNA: TGTGCCAGCAGGACAGGGGGAGGCACTGAAGCTTTCTTT

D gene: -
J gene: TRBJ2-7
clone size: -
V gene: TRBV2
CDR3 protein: CAISGSSYEQYF
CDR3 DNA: TGTGCCATCTCCGGGTCTTCCTACGAGCAGTACTTC

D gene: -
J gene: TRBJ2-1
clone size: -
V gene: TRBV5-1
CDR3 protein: CASSLVESEQFF
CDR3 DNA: TGCGCCAGCAGCTTGGTAGAGTCTGAGCAGTTCTTC

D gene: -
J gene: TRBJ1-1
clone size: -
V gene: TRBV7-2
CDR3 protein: CASSWSVRAFF
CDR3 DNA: TGTGCCAGCAGCTGGAGCGTGAGGGCTTTCTTT

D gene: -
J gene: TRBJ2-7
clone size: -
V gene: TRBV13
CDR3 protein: CASSLSGHPYEQYF
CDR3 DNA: TGTGCCAGCAGCTTAAGCGGGCATCCCTACGAGCAGTACTTC

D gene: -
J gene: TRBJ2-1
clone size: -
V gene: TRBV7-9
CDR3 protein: CASSFPSNEQFF
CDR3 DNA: TGTGCCAGCAGCTTCCCCTCGAATGAGCAGTTCTTC

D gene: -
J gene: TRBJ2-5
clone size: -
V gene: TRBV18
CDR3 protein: CASSPSGAGPETQYF
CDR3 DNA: TGTGCCAGCTCACCCTCGGGGGCAGGGCCGGAGACCCAGTACTTC

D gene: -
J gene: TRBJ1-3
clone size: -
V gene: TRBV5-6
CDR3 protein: CASRVGSSGNTIYF
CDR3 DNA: TGTGCCAGCAGAGTAGGGAGCTCTGGAAACACCATATATTTT

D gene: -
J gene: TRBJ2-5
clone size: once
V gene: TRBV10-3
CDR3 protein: CAISDGTAKETQYF
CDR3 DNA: TGTGCCATCAGTGATGGGACCGCTAAAGAGACCCAGTACTTC

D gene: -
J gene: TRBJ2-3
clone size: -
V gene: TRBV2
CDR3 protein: CASKWTEGDTQYF
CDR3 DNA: TGTGCCAGCAAGTGGACGGAGGGAGATACGCAGTATTTT

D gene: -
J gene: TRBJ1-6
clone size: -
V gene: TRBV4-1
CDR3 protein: CASSEVSAVSPLHF
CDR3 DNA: TGCGCCAGCAGCGAAGTCTCGGCCGTTTCCCCCCTCCACTTT

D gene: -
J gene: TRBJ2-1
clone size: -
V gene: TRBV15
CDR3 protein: CATSRAINEQFF
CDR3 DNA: TGTGCCACCAGCAGAGCGATTAATGAGCAGTTCTTC

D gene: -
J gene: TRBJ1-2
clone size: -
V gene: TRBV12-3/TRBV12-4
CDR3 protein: CASSSFVGAGGYTF
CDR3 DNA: TGTGCCAGCAGCTCTTTCGTTGGAGCGGGTGGCTACACCTTC

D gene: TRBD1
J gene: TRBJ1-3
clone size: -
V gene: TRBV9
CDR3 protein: CASSPRPDRAAGNTIYF
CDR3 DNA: TGTGCCAGCAGCCCGCGACCCGACAGGGCGGCTGGAAACACCATATATTTT

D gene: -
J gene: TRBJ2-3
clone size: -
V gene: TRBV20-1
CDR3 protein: CSVREAFPDTQYF
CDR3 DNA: TGCAGTGTCAGGGAAGCGTTCCCAGATACGCAGTATTTT

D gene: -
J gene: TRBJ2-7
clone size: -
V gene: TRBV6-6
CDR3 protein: CASSYFEEQYF
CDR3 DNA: TGTGCCAGCAGTTACTTCGAGGAGCAGTACTTC

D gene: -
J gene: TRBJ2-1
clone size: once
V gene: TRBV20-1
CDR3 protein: CSARVASANNEQFF
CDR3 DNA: TGCAGTGCTAGAGTCGCTAGCGCTAACAATGAGCAGTTCTTC

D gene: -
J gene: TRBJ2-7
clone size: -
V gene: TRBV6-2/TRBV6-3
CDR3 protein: CASSANNEQYF
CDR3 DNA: TGTGCCAGCAGTGCGAACAACGAGCAGTACTTC

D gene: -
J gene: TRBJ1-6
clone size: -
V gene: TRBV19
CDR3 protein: CATRDSSYNSPLHF
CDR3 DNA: TGTGCCACCCGAGATTCGTCCTATAATTCACCCCTCCACTTT

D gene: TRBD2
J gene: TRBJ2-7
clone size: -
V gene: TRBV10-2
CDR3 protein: CASSESPSGGPSYEQYF
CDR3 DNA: TGCGCCAGCAGTGAGTCGCCTAGCGGGGGACCCTCCTACGAGCAGTACTTC

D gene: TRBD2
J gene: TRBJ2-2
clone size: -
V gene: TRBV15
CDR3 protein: CATSLGLAENTGELFF
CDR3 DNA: TGTGCCACCAGCTTAGGACTAGCGGAGAACACCGGGGAGCTGTTTTTT

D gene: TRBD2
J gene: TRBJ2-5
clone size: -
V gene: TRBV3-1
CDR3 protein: CASSQDKASGGPGETQYF
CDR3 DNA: TGTGCCAGCAGCCAAGATAAGGCTAGCGGGGGGCCGGGAGAGACCCAGTACTTC

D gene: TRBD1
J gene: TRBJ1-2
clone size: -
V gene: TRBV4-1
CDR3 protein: CASSHPTGAYGYTF
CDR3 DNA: TGCGCCAGCAGCCATCCCACAGGGGCCTATGGCTACACCTTC

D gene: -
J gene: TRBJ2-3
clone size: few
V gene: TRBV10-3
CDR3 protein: CAISDTDSTDTQYF
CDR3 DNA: TGTGCCATCAGTGACACGGACAGCACAGATACGCAGTATTTT

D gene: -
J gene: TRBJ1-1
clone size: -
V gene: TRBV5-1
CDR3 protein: CASTTAELNTEAFF
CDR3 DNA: TGCGCCAGCACTACCGCGGAATTAAACACTGAAGCTTTCTTT

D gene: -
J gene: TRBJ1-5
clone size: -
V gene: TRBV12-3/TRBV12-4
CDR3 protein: CASSYVISNQPQHF
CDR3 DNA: TGTGCCAGCTCGTACGTCATTAGCAATCAGCCCCAGCATTTT

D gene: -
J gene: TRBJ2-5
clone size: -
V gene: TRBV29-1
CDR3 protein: CSVELTYQETQYF
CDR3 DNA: TGCAGCGTTGAATTGACCTACCAAGAGACCCAGTACTTC

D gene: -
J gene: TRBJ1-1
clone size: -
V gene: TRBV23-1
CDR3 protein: CASSQSWGNTEAFF
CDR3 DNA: TGCGCCAGCAGTCAATCGTGGGGTAACACTGAAGCTTTCTTT

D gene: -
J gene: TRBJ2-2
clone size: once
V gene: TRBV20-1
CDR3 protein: CSASWVTGELFF
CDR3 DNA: TGCAGTGCTAGTTGGGTTACCGGGGAGCTGTTTTTT

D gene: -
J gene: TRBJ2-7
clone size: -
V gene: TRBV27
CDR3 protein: CASSLQQGHEQYF
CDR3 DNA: TGTGCCAGCAGTTTACAACAGGGCCACGAGCAGTACTTC

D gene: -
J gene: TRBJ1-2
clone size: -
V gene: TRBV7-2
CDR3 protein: CASSLPSVLNGYTF
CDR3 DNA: TGTGCCAGCAGCTTACCTTCAGTACTTAATGGCTACACCTTC

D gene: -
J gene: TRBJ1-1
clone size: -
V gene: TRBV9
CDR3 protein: CASSEGGAEAFF
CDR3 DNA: TGTGCCAGCAGCGAGGGGGGGGCTGAAGCTTTCTTT

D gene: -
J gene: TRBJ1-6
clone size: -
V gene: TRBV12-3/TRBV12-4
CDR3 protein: CASRGGGENSPLHF
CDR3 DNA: TGTGCCAGCCGAGGGGGGGGTGAGAATTCACCCCTCCACTTT

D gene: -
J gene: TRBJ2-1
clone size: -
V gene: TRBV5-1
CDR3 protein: CASSFSSSYNEQFF
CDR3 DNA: TGCGCCAGCAGCTTTTCTAGCTCCTACAATGAGCAGTTCTTC